A selection of T cell receptor beta chains follows, all from one sample in a study of blood T cell repertoires in COVID-19. Profiling relied on immunoSEQ multiplex PCR, and the TCRdb table lists in-frame clones only, not all of them. The sample contains tens of thousands of clones, 65% to 90% of which appear only once. What was sequenced was peripheral blood. All receptors come from an elderly man with acute or convalescent COVID-19. CDR3s include the opening cysteine and the closing phenylalanine or tryptophan. The D gene is left open where the match is weak. Clone size appears in some rows only: once, few, many, or a class for an expanded clone.

-,TRBV29-1,-,TRBJ1-2,TGCAGCGTTGCGGAACTAGAGGTTACCTATGGCTACACCTTC,CSVAELEVTYGYTF
TRBD1,TRBV7-9,-,TRBJ2-6,TGTGCCAGCAGCTCCCCGACAGGGGCGAGACCGGGGGCCAACGTCCTGACTTTC,CASSSPTGARPGANVLTF
-,TRBV11-2,-,TRBJ1-1,TGTGCCAGCAGCTTCCAGGGGAGGAACACTGAAGCTTTCTTT,CASSFQGRNTEAFF
-,TRBV5-1,-,TRBJ1-1,TGCGCCAGCAGCTTGGTCGGGACTGAAGCTTTCTTT,CASSLVGTEAFF
TRBD2,TRBV28,-,TRBJ2-1,TGTGCCAGCAGTTTTCTAGCGGGAGGGCCGGGGGAGCAGTTCTTC,CASSFLAGGPGEQFF
TRBD2,TRBV19,once,TRBJ2-5,TGTGCCAGTAGAGCCGGGGGGTTCCAAGAGACCCAGTACTTC,CASRAGGFQETQYF
TRBD2,TRBV24-1,-,TRBJ2-7,TGTGCCACCTCGGGACCGGGGAGGGCTGGGGAGCAGTACTTC,CATSGPGRAGEQYF
TRBD1,TRBV19,-,TRBJ2-5,TGTGCCAGTAGTATACGGACAGGCGGAGAGACCCAGTACTTC,CASSIRTGGETQYF
TRBD1,TRBV7-2,-,TRBJ1-6,TGTGCCAGCAGCCGCGACAGGGGCGCCTATAATTCACCCCTCCACTTT,CASSRDRGAYNSPLHF
TRBD1,TRBV5-1,once,TRBJ2-3,TGCGCCAGCAGCCTAGGGACAGCTTTGAGCACAGATACGCAGTATTTT,CASSLGTALSTDTQYF
TRBD2,TRBV19,-,TRBJ2-5,TGTGCCAGTAGTGAACTAGCGGTCCCAGGGGAGACCCAGTACTTC,CASSELAVPGETQYF
-,TRBV7-6,-,TRBJ2-2,TGTGCCAGCAGCCGTACGGGACTTCGGGACACCGGGGAGCTGTTTTTT,CASSRTGLRDTGELFF
TRBD1,TRBV19,-,TRBJ2-3,TGTGCCAGTAGTTCGGGACAGGGCACAGATACGCAGTATTTT,CASSSGQGTDTQYF
TRBD1,TRBV27,-,TRBJ2-2,TGTGCCACACAGGGGGCAGGTGCCGGGGAGCTGTTTTTT,CATQGAGAGELFF
-,TRBV6-5,-,TRBJ1-3,TGTGCCAGCCGAGTCGGGGGAGACTCTGGAAACACCATATATTTT,CASRVGGDSGNTIYF
TRBD1,TRBV20-1,-,TRBJ1-2,TGCAGTGCAAGTGCAGGGGGCGCAGGTGGCTACACCTTC,CSASAGGAGGYTF
TRBD1,TRBV7-9,-,TRBJ1-4,TGTGCCAGCAGCGCGGGACAGGGAGGTGAAAAACTGTTTTTT,CASSAGQGGEKLFF
TRBD1,TRBV11-2,-,TRBJ1-1,TGTGCCAGCAGCTCCAGGGGGCGCCTCGACACTGAAGCTTTCTTT,CASSSRGRLDTEAFF
-,TRBV21-1,-,TRBJ1-1,TGTGCCAGCAGCAAAGTAGCCGGTGAAGCTTTCTTT,CASSKVAGEAFF
TRBD1,TRBV19,-,TRBJ1-6,TGTGCCAGTAGTACCGGACAGGGTAATTCACCCCTCCACTTT,CASSTGQGNSPLHF
TRBD2,TRBV4-3,-,TRBJ2-7,TGCGCCAGCAGCGAGGGGACTAGCGGGAGCTACGAGCAGTACTTC,CASSEGTSGSYEQYF
TRBD2,TRBV7-2,-,TRBJ2-7,TGTGCCAGCAGCCTAACGGGGGGGGCCCCTCAAGTCGAGCTGTACTTC,CASSLTGGAPQVELYF
TRBD1,TRBV7-9,-,TRBJ2-7,TGTGCCAGCAGCTTATCCACAGGGGGCCCATCCGGGTTT,CASSLSTGGPSGF
-,TRBV27,-,TRBJ1-4,TGTGCCAGCAGTCCGAATCCACATCCAACTAATGAAAAACTGTTTTTT,CASSPNPHPTNEKLFF
-,TRBV5-1,-,TRBJ2-7,TGCGCCAGCAGCAACCCAGGTTACGAGCAGTACTTC,CASSNPGYEQYF
TRBD1,TRBV18,-,TRBJ1-6,TGTGCCAGCTCACAGGGACAGGGGAGCTCACCCCTCCACTTT,CASSQGQGSSPLHF
TRBD1,TRBV5-1,-,TRBJ1-1,TGCGCCAGCAGCCCCACGGGGACAGGGAACACTGAAGCTTTCTTT,CASSPTGTGNTEAFF
-,TRBV28,-,TRBJ1-2,TGTGCCAGCAGTTTATGGACACAATATGGCTACACCTTC,CASSLWTQYGYTF
TRBD1,TRBV18,-,TRBJ1-1,TGTGCCAGCTCACCAAGAGAGACAGGGGGCCATGAAGCTTTCTTT,CASSPRETGGHEAFF
TRBD2,TRBV6-2/TRBV6-3,-,TRBJ2-7,TGTGCCAGCAGTCGATGGACCGGGACTAGCTCCTACGAGCAGTACTTC,CASSRWTGTSSYEQYF
TRBD1,TRBV19,-,TRBJ1-5,TGTGCCAGTAGTTCTCCAGGGGGTAATCAGCCCCAGCATTTT,CASSSPGGNQPQHF
-,TRBV5-6,-,TRBJ1-6,TGTGCCAGCAGCTTGGGGCAATCCTATAATTCACCCCTCCACTTT,CASSLGQSYNSPLHF
-,TRBV14,few,TRBJ1-2,TGTGCCAGCAGCCAAGCCCAGAACTATGGCTACACCTTC,CASSQAQNYGYTF
TRBD2,TRBV10-3,-,TRBJ2-3,TGTGCCATCAAAACTAGCGGCATGGGAGATACGCAGTATTTT,CAIKTSGMGDTQYF